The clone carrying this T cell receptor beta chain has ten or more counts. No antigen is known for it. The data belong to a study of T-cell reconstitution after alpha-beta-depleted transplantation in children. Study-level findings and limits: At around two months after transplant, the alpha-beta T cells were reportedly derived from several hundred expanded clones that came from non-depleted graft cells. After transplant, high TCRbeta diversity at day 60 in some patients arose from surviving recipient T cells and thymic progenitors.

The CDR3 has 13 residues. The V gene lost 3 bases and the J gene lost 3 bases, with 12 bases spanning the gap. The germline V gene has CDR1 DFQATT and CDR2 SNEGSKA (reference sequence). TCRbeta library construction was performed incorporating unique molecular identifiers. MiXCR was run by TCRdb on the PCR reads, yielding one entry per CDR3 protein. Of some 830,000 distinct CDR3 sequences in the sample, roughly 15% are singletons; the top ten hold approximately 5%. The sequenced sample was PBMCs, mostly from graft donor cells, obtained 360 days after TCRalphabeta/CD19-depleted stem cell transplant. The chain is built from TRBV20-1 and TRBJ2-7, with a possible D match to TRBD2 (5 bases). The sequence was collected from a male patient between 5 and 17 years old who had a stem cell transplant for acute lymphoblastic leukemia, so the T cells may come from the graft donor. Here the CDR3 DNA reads TGCAGTGCTAGGATGCCCGGAGGCTACGAGCAGTACTTC. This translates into CSARMPGGYEQYF.